Reported below is one T cell receptor (beta chain). Its antigen is not yet known. No qualities accompany the bases; no much larger clone lies one base away. The method was the immunoSEQ multiplex PCR assay. RNA was extracted from all samples and reverse transcribed into cDNA, which served as template for TCR sequencing. First-strand cDNA was synthesized using SuperScript III with a 2:1 mix of oligo-dT and random hexamers. A synthetic immune receptor repertoire was used to measure amplification bias, and any remaining bias was corrected computationally. From the authors' description of their analysis: After raw reads were preprocessed to remove errors, the CDR3 was defined following IMGT conventions as running from the conserved cysteine to phenylalanine. Clonality was calculated as 1 minus Shannon entropy normalized by log2 of the number of productive unique TCRs. CD4 or CD8 identity of scalp clones was inferred by cross-referencing scalp TCRbeta sequences with sorted blood CD4 and CD8 repertoires. What TCRdb holds here is the immuneACCESS table cut down to in-frame rearrangements. Part of the clones is not present; checked against another copy, under half of the missing clones reflect an unresolved V gene, and the others are unexplained. V and J calls and clone size are given by that table; D and trimming were obtained from the DNA. This sample comprises about 90,000 clones, roughly 45% of them detected only once. The ten largest clones represent about 17% of the sample.

CDR3 length: 17 amino acids, cysteine to phenylalanine. Only CDR3 DNA is held: 51 bases, read in frame from base 1. CDR1 and CDR2 are read off the germline V gene as KGHSH and LQKENI. V lost 0 bases and J lost 5 bases, and the count of bases not matched to a germline gene is 5. This sample was taken from a study of CD8+ T cells in alopecia areata (dated by TCRdb to 2017 to 2018). General notes on the study: Treated patients were enrolled in an open-label pilot trial of oral tofacitinib at 5 to 10 mg twice daily for moderate-to-severe alopecia areata. Tofacitinib was administered for 6 to 18 months, and 6 months of follow-up off drug were then conducted to assess delayed response and recurrence. For the treated patients, the SALT score, which quantifies what percentage of scalp surface area is affected, served as the measure of disease severity. In both human patients and the C3H/HeJ mouse model, the study applied high-throughput TCRbeta sequencing to look at T cell clonal expansion in alopecia areata. In humans, TCRbeta sequencing was performed on scalp tissue and on sorted CD4+ and CD8+ peripheral blood T cells from healthy controls and from patients with patchy or totalis/universalis alopecia areata. Biopsies were taken from tofacitinib-treated patients at baseline and at 4 and 24 weeks of treatment, and a later scalp biopsy was taken in several of the tofacitinib-treated patients. Scalp clonality was compared across normal scalp (n=4), patchy alopecia areata scalp (n=8), and alopecia totalis/universalis scalp (n=8). RNA was extracted with the PAXgene miRNA kit for fixed scalp, the miRNeasy kit for PBMCs, and the RNeasy kit for mouse skin. immunoSEQ multiplex PCR using 35 Vbeta forward primers and 13 Jbeta reverse primers was used to amplify TCRbeta CDR3 regions.

This specimen's time point label, interpreted: 20 to 30 weeks on oral tofacitinib. What this sample's treatment or condition label stands for: oral pan-JAK inhibitor, 5-10 mg twice daily. Lesional scalp punch biopsies and peripheral blood were collected from alopecia areata patients. PBMCs were separated by density centrifugation and stained for CD3, CD4 and CD8, after which CD4+ and CD8+ T cells were sorted on a FACSAria. The study at large found these results: During tofacitinib treatment, many expanded lesional clones remained in scalp and blood, and this persistence may partly explain relapse after treatment is stopped. Because the treated cohort was small and had just a single nonresponder, larger studies are needed to establish links between baseline CD8+ expansion and response. Tofacitinib significantly lowered scalp clonality and the number of expanded CD8+ clones among the top 100 scalp clones. Shared TCR sequences between patients were less evident than in mice, which may be partly attributable to HLA diversity in the patient population. Unlike mouse skin, which is dominated by gammadelta T cells, normal human skin has resident alphabeta T cells that are also sequenced, and this complicates analysis of the scalp TCR repertoire. Lesional scalp, especially in alopecia totalis/universalis, showed higher clonality and more expanded CD8+ clones than normal scalp, suggesting antigenic drive.

The chain is made from TRBV18 and TRBJ2-2, and 11 junctional nucleotides match TRBD2. This TCR derives from a human donor with alopecia areata. The specimen comprised CD8+ T cells sorted from blood, sampled at week 24, from a patient treated with tofacitinib. The CDR3 protein sequence reads: CASSPPRLAGRTGELFF. The DNA reads as follows: TGTGCCAGCTCACCACCGAGACTAGCGGGACGGACCGGGGAGCTGTTTTTT.